This entry lists 19 T cell receptor beta chains sequenced from one sample in a study of siplizumab effects on memory and regulatory T cells. Produced via immunoSEQ multiplex PCR; TCRdb's table is partial and in-frame only. The data hold tens of thousands of clones, with 95% to 97% observed a single time. Sequencing was performed on naive CD4+ T cells sorted from blood. All receptors derive from a human donor in good health.

The J gene is TRBJ2-5, the V gene TRBV6-5; D is unclear. The ends were cut back, 7 bases at V and 5 bases at J, with 17 bases in the middle. Germline values: CDR1 MNHEY, CDR2 SVGAGI. This CDR3 has 14 residues. The CDR3 here is CASKAIAARETQYF. The CDR3 nucleotides are TGTGCCAGCAAGGCAATAGCAGCTCGCGAGACCCAGTACTTC.

V and J are TRBV6-6 and TRBJ1-3, with D perhaps matching TRBD1 (5 bases). This CDR3 is 14 amino acids long. The germline CDR1 and CDR2 sequences are MNHNY and SVGAGI (reference sequence). Trimming left V 2 bases short and J 4 bases short, with 9 bases between. The CDR3 sequence: CASSYDSSGNTIYF. The CDR3 DNA sequence: TGTGCCAGCAGTTACGACAGTTCGGGAAACACCATATATTTT.

The chain is built from TRBV21-1 and TRBJ1-1; TRBD1, the table's D call, was not compared with the DNA. TRBV21-1 is a documented pseudogene. The CDR3 totals 12 residues. CDR3 in amino acids: CASRQTNTEAFF. DNA of the CDR3: TGTGCCAGCAGACAGACAAACACTGAAGCTTTCTTT.

The chain has TRBV18 and TRBJ2-2; D is perhaps TRBD1 (6 bases). Trimming pared 3 bases from V and 4 bases from J, leaving 21 bases between. The CDR3 length is 18 residues. The germline V gene has CDR1 KGHSH and CDR2 LQKENI. The CDR3 region has the DNA TGTGCCAGCTCACCCCGCCCCCTAAACAGGGACGGCACCGGGGAGCTGTTTTTT. Encoded protein: CASSPRPLNRDGTGELFF.

V gene TRBV19 combines with J gene TRBJ2-7; a weak D match, TRBD1 (6 bases). This CDR3 has 13 amino acids. Trimming took off 4 bases at V and 4 bases at J, with 11 bases between the two ends. From germline, CDR1 is LNHDA and CDR2 SQIVND (reference sequence). Written as DNA, the CDR3 is TGTGCCAGTAGTACAGTCAGGGGTTACGAGCAGTACTTC. This encodes CASSTVRGYEQYF.

The chain joins TRBV7-3 to TRBJ2-5, with 9 bases identical to TRBD1. The CDR3 extends over 14 amino acids. V lost 6 bases and J lost 4; bases outside the gene matches: 6. Germline V CDR1 and CDR2: SGHTA, FQGTGA. The CDR3 nucleotides read TGTGCCAGCAGTGAACAGGGGGCACTAGAGACCCAGTACTTC. Amino acids: CASSEQGALETQYF.

J is TRBJ2-5 and V is TRBV5-1, with 14 positions matching TRBD2. The trim removed 0 bases at V and 5 bases at J, leaving 12 bases unmatched. Germline V gene sequence: CDR1 SGHRS, CDR2 YFSETQ. The CDR3 sequence is 19 residues long. The CDR3, as DNA: TGCGCCAGCAGCTTGGCGCCCCGGACTAGCGGGGGGTTCAGGGAGACCCAGTACTTC. Protein product: CASSLAPRTSGGFRETQYF.

This chain links TRBV2 with TRBJ2-2, with 9 bases lining up with TRBD2. V gave up 6 bases and J gave up 3 bases; unmatched junction bases: 5. The CDR3 totals 15 residues. Germline values: CDR1 SNHLY, CDR2 FYNNEI. The CDR3 region has the DNA TGTGCCAGCAGCCGCAGACTAGCGGACACCGGGGAGCTGTTTTTT. This sequence encodes CASSRRLADTGELFF.

The V and J genes are TRBV6-6 and TRBJ2-5; possibly TRBD2 for D (6 bases). Per germline, CDR1 MNHNY and CDR2 SVGAGI (reference sequence). V shed 2 bases and J shed 7 bases, with 20 bases lying between them. The CDR3 is 16 residues long. The CDR3 sequence: CASSYGSVGGEATQYF. CDR3 bases: TGTGCCAGCAGTTACGGATCTGTTGGCGGGGAGGCGACCCAGTACTTC.

The chain couples TRBV5-4 to TRBJ2-7; TRBD1 agrees at 7 bases. The CDR3 is 14 amino acids. CDR1 and CDR2 from the germline V gene are SGHNT and YYREEE (reference sequence). V shed 2 bases and J 5 bases; nucleotides not matched to a gene: 7. DNA for the CDR3: TGTGCCAGCAGCTTCCGACAGGGCATCGACGAGCAGTACTTC. Amino acid sequence: CASSFRQGIDEQYF.

The J gene is TRBJ2-7, the V gene TRBV5-4; 8 nucleotides agree with TRBD1. Germline CDR1 SGHNT, CDR2 YYREEE (reference sequence). This CDR3 is built from 16 residues. After removal of 0 bases from V and 4 bases from J, the junction contained 9 bases not matched to a gene. CDR3 DNA sequence: TGTGCCAGCAGCTTGGAAGACAGGGGTAATCTGTACGAGCAGTACTTC. Protein: CASSLEDRGNLYEQYF.

The rearrangement links TRBV7-6 to TRBJ2-6; D may match TRBD1 or TRBD2 (5 bases each). Germline CDR1 is SGHVS and CDR2 is FNYEAQ. V was trimmed by 2 bases and J by 1 base, leaving 15 bases between them. The CDR3 runs to 18 residues. The CDR3 sequence is CASSLKVKGPSGANVLTF. The CDR3 nucleotides are TGTGCCAGCAGCTTAAAGGTTAAGGGACCATCTGGGGCCAACGTCCTGACTTTC.

This chain joins TRBV10-3 and TRBJ2-3, with 10 bases fitting TRBD2. The germline V gene encodes CDR1 ENHRY and CDR2 SYGVKD. J was trimmed by 2 bases and V by 0 bases; bases with no gene match: 5. CDR3 length: 17 residues. The DNA of the CDR3 is TGTGCCATCAGTGAGTCGTTAGCGGGGGGCCCCACAGATACGCAGTATTTT. This sequence encodes CAISESLAGGPTDTQYF.

This clone was seen just once. The CDR3 spells CASSPRLAGNTGELFF. CDR3 bases: TGTGCCAGCAGCCCCCGACTAGCGGGGAACACCGGGGAGCTGTTTTTT. The chain couples TRBV7-3 to TRBJ2-2, with 10 bases matching TRBD2. This CDR3 is built from 16 residues. The germline V gene has CDR1 SGHTA and CDR2 FQGTGA. V shed 5 bases, J shed 1 base, and the junction held 4 bases outside the gene matches.

The chain joins TRBV6-1 to TRBJ2-3, with no clear D. CDR1 is MNHNS, CDR2 SASEGT, per germline. The CDR3 is made up of 12 amino acids. Trimming stripped 6 bases from V and 0 bases from J, with 4 bases between. The CDR3 DNA reads TGTGCCAGCAGGCTTAGCACAGATACGCAGTATTTT. Protein product: CASRLSTDTQYF.

The chain carries TRBV5-5 and TRBJ2-4; no reliable D call. This CDR3 has 16 residues. The V gene lost 5 bases and the J gene lost 0 bases, with 15 bases spanning the gap. The germline gives CDR1 SGHKS, CDR2 YYEKEE (reference sequence). In DNA, the CDR3 is TGTGCCAGCAGTCCAACAGAGCTCCTAGCCAAAAACATTCAGTACTTC. Translation: CASSPTELLAKNIQYF.

The chain combines TRBV5-4 with TRBJ2-1, with D unresolved. Germline loops: CDR1 SGHNT, CDR2 YYREEE (reference sequence). V dropped 4 bases and J dropped 7 bases, with 6 bases sitting between them. CDR3 size: 11 residues. Written as DNA, the CDR3 is TGTGCCAGCAGCCGCAGTAATGAGCAGTTCTTC. It translates to CASSRSNEQFF.

The gene calls are TRBV7-2 and TRBJ2-7; the match to TRBD2 covers 9 bases. The CDR3 loop spans 14 amino acids. V lost 8 bases to trimming and J lost 0 bases; unmatched junction nucleotides: 5. The germline CDR1 and CDR2 sequences are SGHTA and FQGNSA. CDR3 DNA: TGTGCCAGCTGGGCTAGCGGGGCCTCCTACGAGCAGTACTTC. This encodes CASWASGASYEQYF.

The chain links TRBV5-1 to TRBJ2-3; tentatively, D is TRBD1 (6 bases). Germline V lookup: CDR1 SGHRS, CDR2 YFSETQ. The CDR3 contains 16 residues. V dropped 2 bases and J dropped 4 bases, with 17 bases sitting between them. CDR3 in DNA: TGCGCCAGCAGCTTACCTCAGGGGTATAATGCAGATACGCAGTATTTT. Encoded protein: CASSLPQGYNADTQYF.